A selection of T cell receptor beta chains follows, all from one sample in a study of shared clonotypes between healthy human individuals. Method: immunoSEQ multiplex PCR; TCRdb's copy keeps in-frame clones and lacks some. The sample consists of millions of clones, 90% to 95% of them appearing once. The sequencing sample was made of naive CD4+ T cells sorted from blood. The receptor source for this set is a man between 18 and 29 years old in good health. Both conserved end residues are part of each CDR3. The order of the fields is CDR3 length, V gene, D gene, J gene, clone size, CDR3 DNA, CDR3 protein. A D gene is named only where the DNA matches it firmly. Clone size, where shown, is once, few, many, or a class for clones that have expanded.

length: 15
V: TRBV18
D: TRBD2
J: TRBJ2-1
size: -
DNA: TGTGCCAGCTCACCCTTAGCGGGCTCCTACAATGAGCAGTTCTTC
CDR3: CASSPLAGSYNEQFF

length: 15
V: TRBV4-1
D: TRBD1
J: TRBJ2-7
size: -
DNA: TGCGCCAGCAGCCAAGATGCTGGACAGGGATACGAGCAGTACTTC
CDR3: CASSQDAGQGYEQYF

length: 16
V: TRBV30
D: -
J: TRBJ2-2
size: -
DNA: TGTGCCTGGAGGGGGGGACAACCCGCGAACACCGGGGAGCTGTTTTTT
CDR3: CAWRGGQPANTGELFF

length: 13
V: TRBV29-1
D: -
J: TRBJ1-1
size: few
DNA: TGCAGCGTTGAAGGGCGGTTGAACACTGAAGCTTTCTTT
CDR3: CSVEGRLNTEAFF

length: 18
V: TRBV2
D: -
J: TRBJ2-2
size: -
DNA: TGTGCCAGCAGCGATCTCCACCTTAGAGGTGAAAACACCGGGGAGCTGTTTTTT
CDR3: CASSDLHLRGENTGELFF

length: 14
V: TRBV7-2
D: -
J: TRBJ2-2
size: -
DNA: TGTGCCAGCAGCCTGCGACGGATCGGCGGGGAGCTGTTTTTT
CDR3: CASSLRRIGGELFF

length: 15
V: TRBV23-1
D: -
J: TRBJ2-7
size: -
DNA: TGCGCCAGCAGTCACCCCGGCTGTTGCCGCTACGAGCAGTACTTC
CDR3: CASSHPGCCRYEQYF

length: 18
V: TRBV19
D: -
J: TRBJ1-5
size: -
DNA: TGTGCCAGTCGGCCCCGCAGGCAGACCGAAGATAGCAATCAGCCCCAGCATTTT
CDR3: CASRPRRQTEDSNQPQHF

length: 16
V: TRBV5-1
D: TRBD2
J: TRBJ2-1
size: -
DNA: TGCGCCAGCAGCTTGGGGACTAGCGGGAGGCACAATGAGCAGTTCTTC
CDR3: CASSLGTSGRHNEQFF

length: 11
V: TRBV6-5
D: -
J: TRBJ1-3
size: once
DNA: TGTGCCAGCACTAATGGGAACACCATATATTTT
CDR3: CASTNGNTIYF

length: 17
V: TRBV4-1
D: TRBD1
J: TRBJ2-2
size: -
DNA: TGCGCCAGCAGCCGGAGTTGGGGACAGGATATCACCGGGGAGCTGTTTTTT
CDR3: CASSRSWGQDITGELFF

length: 15
V: TRBV6-5
D: -
J: TRBJ2-1
size: -
DNA: TGTGCCAGCAGGGGGTTAGGGACGGCGCGTAATGAGCAGTTCTTC
CDR3: CASRGLGTARNEQFF

length: 18
V: TRBV12-5
D: TRBD2
J: TRBJ2-1
size: -
DNA: TGTGCTAGTGGTTTGGCAGATAAAACGGGACTAGCCTACAATGAGCAGTTCTTC
CDR3: CASGLADKTGLAYNEQFF

length: 18
V: TRBV5-1
D: TRBD2
J: TRBJ2-5
size: -
DNA: TGCGCCAGCAGCTTGGGTGGACTAGCGGGAGGGGGCCAAGAGACCCAGTACTTC
CDR3: CASSLGGLAGGGQETQYF

length: 15
V: TRBV7-2
D: TRBD2
J: TRBJ2-7
size: -
DNA: TGTGCCAGCAGCGGAAGGACTAGAAGTTTCTACGAGCAGTACTTC
CDR3: CASSGRTRSFYEQYF

length: 12
V: TRBV6-1
D: -
J: TRBJ2-5
size: -
DNA: TGTGCCAGCAGTACCAAACCTGAGACCCAGTACTTC
CDR3: CASSTKPETQYF

length: 14
V: TRBV12-5
D: -
J: TRBJ1-1
size: -
DNA: TGTGCTAGTGGTTTGAACAGGGATAGCACTGAAGCTTTCTTT
CDR3: CASGLNRDSTEAFF

length: 14
V: TRBV30
D: TRBD1
J: TRBJ2-3
size: -
DNA: TGTGCCTGGAGTCTACAGGGGGGCACAGATACGCAGTATTTT
CDR3: CAWSLQGGTDTQYF

length: 19
V: TRBV6-1
D: -
J: TRBJ2-3
size: -
DNA: TGTGCCAGCAGTGAAAGAACCCTCCGGGGCCTGTCTAGCACAGATACGCAGTATTTT
CDR3: CASSERTLRGLSSTDTQYF

length: 14
V: TRBV14
D: -
J: TRBJ1-3
size: -
DNA: TGTGCCAGCAGCTCGCCGGGACCTGGAAACACCATATATTTT
CDR3: CASSSPGPGNTIYF

length: 18
V: TRBV5-4
D: TRBD2
J: TRBJ2-1
size: -
DNA: TGTGCCAGCAGCTTAGGGACTAGCGGGAGAGGTACCTACAATGAGCAGTTCTTC
CDR3: CASSLGTSGRGTYNEQFF

length: 11
V: TRBV5-3
D: -
J: TRBJ2-7
size: -
DNA: TGTGCCAGAAGCTTGATAGGGACGCAGTACTTC
CDR3: CARSLIGTQYF

length: 12
V: TRBV6-5
D: -
J: TRBJ1-6
size: -
DNA: TGTGCCAGCAGATCGGGCATCCAACCCCTCCACTTT
CDR3: CASRSGIQPLHF

length: 16
V: TRBV28
D: -
J: TRBJ2-5
size: -
DNA: TGTGCCAGCAGTTCAATGACCAACCTCAACCAAGAGACCCAGTACTTC
CDR3: CASSSMTNLNQETQYF

length: 12
V: TRBV6-5
D: -
J: TRBJ1-5
size: -
DNA: TGTGCCAGCAGGAGGCCGGGGCAGCCCCAGCATTTT
CDR3: CASRRPGQPQHF

length: 19
V: TRBV4-1
D: TRBD2
J: TRBJ2-1
size: once
DNA: TGCGCCAGCAGACCTACAGGGTTAGCGGGGGGGCCGTTTGTTGTTGAGCAGTTCTTC
CDR3: CASRPTGLAGGPFVVEQFF

length: 13
V: TRBV5-1
D: TRBD1
J: TRBJ2-5
size: -
DNA: TGCGCCAGCAGCCGTACAGGGGACGAGACCCAGTACTTC
CDR3: CASSRTGDETQYF

length: 13
V: TRBV6-5
D: -
J: TRBJ1-2
size: -
DNA: TGTGCCAGCAGGCAGGACAGAAGCTATGGCTACACCTTC
CDR3: CASRQDRSYGYTF

length: 14
V: TRBV6-1
D: -
J: TRBJ1-2
size: -
DNA: TGTGCCAGCAGCGTCTACGATAAGATCTATGGCTACACCTTC
CDR3: CASSVYDKIYGYTF

length: 15
V: TRBV7-9
D: -
J: TRBJ1-2
size: -
DNA: TGTGCCAGCAGCTTAGGGGGTGCGGCAAACTATGGCTACACCTTC
CDR3: CASSLGGAANYGYTF

length: 14
V: TRBV7-2
D: TRBD2
J: TRBJ2-5
size: -
DNA: TGTGCCAGCAGCTTAGGGCTAGCGGGAGAGACCCAGTACTTC
CDR3: CASSLGLAGETQYF

length: 15
V: TRBV5-4
D: TRBD1
J: TRBJ2-1
size: -
DNA: TGTGCCAGCAGCTTGGGACAGGGCATCTACAATGAGCAGTTCTTC
CDR3: CASSLGQGIYNEQFF

length: 16
V: TRBV9
D: -
J: TRBJ2-3
size: once
DNA: TGTGCCAGCAGCGTTGGTGGGTCCGGGGGCACAGATACGCAGTATTTT
CDR3: CASSVGGSGGTDTQYF

length: 13
V: TRBV13
D: -
J: TRBJ1-1
size: -
DNA: TGTGCCAGCAGCTCCTGGGAGGACACTGAAGCTTTCTTT
CDR3: CASSSWEDTEAFF

length: 15
V: TRBV7-2
D: TRBD1
J: TRBJ1-4
size: once
DNA: TGTGCCAGCAGCACCCAGGGGGTAGCTAATGAAAAACTGTTTTTT
CDR3: CASSTQGVANEKLFF

length: 9
V: TRBV28
D: -
J: TRBJ1-1
size: -
DNA: TGTGCCACCTACACTGAAGCTTTCTTT
CDR3: CATYTEAFF

length: 16
V: TRBV28
D: -
J: TRBJ2-7
size: -
DNA: TGTGCCAGCAGTTTAAAAATCGACTACCCTACCTACGAGCAGTACTTC
CDR3: CASSLKIDYPTYEQYF

length: 11
V: TRBV30
D: -
J: TRBJ1-4
size: -
DNA: TGTGCCTGGAGTGTACGACGTAAACTGTTTTTT
CDR3: CAWSVRRKLFF

length: 14
V: TRBV7-2
D: -
J: TRBJ1-4
size: -
DNA: TGTGCCAGCAGCTTCGACAGCTCTAATGAAAAACTGTTTTTT
CDR3: CASSFDSSNEKLFF

length: 15
V: TRBV18
D: -
J: TRBJ2-4
size: once
DNA: TGTGCCAGCTCACCACGGGATGGGCCCCAAAACATTCAGTACTTC
CDR3: CASSPRDGPQNIQYF

length: 11
V: TRBV18
D: -
J: TRBJ2-5
size: -
DNA: TGTGCCAGCTCGTCACAAGAGACCCAGTACTTC
CDR3: CASSSQETQYF

length: 14
V: TRBV7-2
D: TRBD2
J: TRBJ2-1
size: -
DNA: TGTGCCAGCAACTTTCCCCTAGCGGGAGTTGAGCAGTTCTTC
CDR3: CASNFPLAGVEQFF

length: 15
V: TRBV4-1
D: -
J: TRBJ2-7
size: -
DNA: TGCGCCAGCAGCCAAGTTTATGGAGAAAGCTACGAGCAGTACTTC
CDR3: CASSQVYGESYEQYF

length: 15
V: TRBV7-9
D: -
J: TRBJ2-2
size: -
DNA: TGTGCCAGCAGCTTACTGGAAAGGATTGGCGGGGAGCTGTTTTTT
CDR3: CASSLLERIGGELFF

length: 14
V: TRBV27
D: TRBD2
J: TRBJ2-3
size: -
DNA: TGTGCCAGCAGTAGAACTAGCGGGAGGAATACGCAGTATTTT
CDR3: CASSRTSGRNTQYF

length: 15
V: TRBV10-3
D: -
J: TRBJ2-2
size: -
DNA: TGTGCCATCAGTGAGTCGACACCCGGAACCGGGGAGCTGTTTTTT
CDR3: CAISESTPGTGELFF

length: 14
V: TRBV6-1
D: -
J: TRBJ2-2
size: -
DNA: TGTGCCAGCGGGGTCAGGGAGAGCACCGGGGAGCTGTTTTTT
CDR3: CASGVRESTGELFF

length: 13
V: TRBV28
D: TRBD1
J: TRBJ1-5
size: once
DNA: TGTGCCAGCAGGGACAGGCGGTTTCAGCCCCAGCATTTT
CDR3: CASRDRRFQPQHF